The TCR beta chain described here comes from a study of response to subunit inactivated influenza vaccine. This clonotype showed up just a few times. TCRdb recomputed calls from the RT-PCR reads with MiXCR, one row per CDR3 protein. There are 500,000 to 550,000 distinct CDR3 sequences in the sample; approximately 22% occur only once, and 2.8% lies in the top ten. V shed 2 bases and J 3 bases; nucleotides not matched to a gene: 5. Germline V CDR1 and CDR2: SQVTM, ANQGSEA. This CDR3 has 15 residues. The same data also went into a second study, on T cells expressing NK-cell markers. That paper adds: It was by 5'RACE template switching with UMIs that TCR beta cDNA was made. In five or six donors, dominant CD3+CD56+NKG2C+ clonotypes ranked among the top 10 CD8+ clonotypes. Where a handful of donors were concerned, these clonotypes also led the CD3+CD56-NKG2C+ fraction. The study did not resolve the HCMV specificity of expanded NKG2C+ T cell clones.

The J gene is TRBJ2-1, the V gene TRBV29-1; 9 bases match TRBD2. This receptor was identified in a man aged 50 to 60 who received an inactivated influenza vaccine. The sample in question was CD4+ T cells sorted from PBMCs, obtained about 11 days after vaccination. The CDR3, as DNA: TGCAGCGTTGAAAAGACTAGCGGACTCTACAATGAGCAGTTCTTC. Translated, it gives CSVEKTSGLYNEQFF.